Detailed here is one T cell receptor beta chain. Its target is not known. This sample was taken from a study of response to subunit inactivated influenza vaccine. Whole-study findings and limits: Authors suggested few new T cells are recruited by each seasonal influenza vaccination.

TCRdb re-called the RT-PCR reads with MiXCR, one entry per CDR3 protein. The data hold about 530,000 distinct CDR3 sequences, with 10% to 15% observed a single time. Per the germline V gene, CDR1 is SGHRS and CDR2 is YFSETQ. The CDR3 contains 13 residues. Trimming stripped 4 bases from V and 4 bases from J, with 9 bases between. The J gene is TRBJ1-3, the V gene TRBV5-1, with TRBD1 as a possible D gene (6 bases). This TCR derives from a man in his fifties or sixties who received an inactivated influenza vaccine. The sequenced sample was PBMCs from blood, obtained on the day of vaccination. CDR3 region: CASSEGQGNTIYF. Written as DNA, the CDR3 is TGCGCCAGCAGCGAAGGACAGGGAAACACCATATATTTT.